This T cell receptor (beta chain) was sequenced in a study of tumor-infiltrating lymphocytes in oesophageal squamous cell carcinoma. This clonotype was seen ten or more times. TCRdb re-derived calls from the PCR reads in MiXCR, one entry per CDR3 protein. The data hold about 22,000 distinct CDR3 sequences, with roughly a third observed a single time. V trimming: 3 bases; J trimming: 3 bases; junction bases outside the gene matches: 7. This CDR3 is built from 16 residues. Germline V gene lookup returns CDR1 MDHEN and CDR2 SYDVKM. The receptor's source is a female donor with esophageal squamous cell carcinoma. The chain has TRBV28 and TRBJ2-1; 8 positions match TRBD2. The source material was esophageal tumor tissue. In DNA form, the CDR3 reads TGTGCCAGCAGTTTGTCCGGGACTAGGAACTACAATGAGCAGTTCTTC. It is translated as CASSLSGTRNYNEQFF.